The clone carrying this T cell receptor (beta chain) occurred a few times. Its antigen is currently unknown. The data derive from a study of T-cell reconstitution after alpha-beta-depleted transplantation in children. Study-level points and caveats: Surviving recipient T cells and thymic progenitors produced the high day-60 TCRbeta diversity seen in some patients. Hyperexpanded clones declined; after one year, newly produced T cells mostly supplied diversity. Reportedly, only several hundred clones from non-depleted graft cells drove alpha-beta T-cell counts at about two months.

During its preparation, the TCRbeta library received unique molecular identifiers. TCRdb fed the PCR reads into MiXCR, producing one record per CDR3 protein. The top ten clones hold 20% to 25% of a sample with 98,000 or so distinct CDR3 sequences, about 25% of them seen once. Germline V gene sequence: CDR1 SEHNR, CDR2 FQNEAQ (reference sequence). The CDR3 is made up of 12 amino acids. The V gene lost 6 bases and the J gene lost 4 bases, with 10 bases spanning the gap. The receptor's source is a boy aged 2 to 9 with acute lymphoblastic leukemia, due to receive a stem cell transplant. Source: PBMCs, taken before TCRalphabeta/CD19-depleted stem cell transplant. The chain is built from TRBV7-9 and TRBJ2-7, with a tentative D call TRBD2 (6 bases). DNA for the CDR3: TGTGCCAGCAGTCAGACTAGTTACGAGCAGTACTTC. Its protein product is CASSQTSYEQYF.